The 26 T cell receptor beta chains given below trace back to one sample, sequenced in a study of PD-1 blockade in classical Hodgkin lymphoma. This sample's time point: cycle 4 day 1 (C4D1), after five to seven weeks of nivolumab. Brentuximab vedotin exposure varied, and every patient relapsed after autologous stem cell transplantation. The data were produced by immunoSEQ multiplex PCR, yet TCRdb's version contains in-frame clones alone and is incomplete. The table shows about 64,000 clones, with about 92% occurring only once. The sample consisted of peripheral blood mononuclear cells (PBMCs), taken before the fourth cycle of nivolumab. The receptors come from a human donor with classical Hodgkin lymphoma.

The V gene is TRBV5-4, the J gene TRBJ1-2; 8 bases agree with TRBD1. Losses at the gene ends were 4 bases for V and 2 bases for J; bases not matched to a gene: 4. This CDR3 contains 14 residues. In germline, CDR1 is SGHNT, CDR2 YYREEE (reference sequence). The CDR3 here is CASSQGAANYGYTF. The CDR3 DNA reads TGTGCCAGCAGCCAGGGGGCTGCCAACTATGGCTACACCTTC. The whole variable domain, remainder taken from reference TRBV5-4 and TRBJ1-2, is ETGVTQSPTHLIKTRGQQVTLRCSSQSGHNTVSWYQQALGQGPQFIFQYYREEENGRGNFPPRFSGLQFPNYSSELNVNALELDDSALYLCASSQGAANYGYTFGSGTRLTVV.

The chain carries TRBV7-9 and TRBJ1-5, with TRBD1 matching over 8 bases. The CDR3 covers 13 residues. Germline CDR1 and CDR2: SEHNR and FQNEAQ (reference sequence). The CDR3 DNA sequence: TGTGCGTCTCAGGGGGCTAACAATCAGCCCCAGCATTTT. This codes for CASQGANNQPQHF.

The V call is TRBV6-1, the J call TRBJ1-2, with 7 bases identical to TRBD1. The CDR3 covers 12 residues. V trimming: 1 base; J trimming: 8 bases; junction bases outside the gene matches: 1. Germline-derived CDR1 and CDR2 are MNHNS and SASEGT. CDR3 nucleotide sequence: TGTGCCAGCAGTGAAGTAGGGGGCGGCTACACCTTC. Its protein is CASSEVGGGYTF.

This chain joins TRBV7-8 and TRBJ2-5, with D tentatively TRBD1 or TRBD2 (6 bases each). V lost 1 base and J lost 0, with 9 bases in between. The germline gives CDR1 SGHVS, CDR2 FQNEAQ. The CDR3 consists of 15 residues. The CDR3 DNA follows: TGTGCCAGCAGCTTAGGGGGGGCGTACCAAGAGACCCAGTACTTC. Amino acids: CASSLGGAYQETQYF.

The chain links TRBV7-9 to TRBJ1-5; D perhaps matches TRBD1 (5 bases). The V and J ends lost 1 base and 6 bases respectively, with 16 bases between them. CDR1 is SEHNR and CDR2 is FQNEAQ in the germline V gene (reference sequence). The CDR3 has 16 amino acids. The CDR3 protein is CASSLGGGEFGQPQHF. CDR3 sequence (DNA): TGTGCCAGCAGCTTAGGCGGAGGGGAGTTCGGTCAGCCCCAGCATTTT.

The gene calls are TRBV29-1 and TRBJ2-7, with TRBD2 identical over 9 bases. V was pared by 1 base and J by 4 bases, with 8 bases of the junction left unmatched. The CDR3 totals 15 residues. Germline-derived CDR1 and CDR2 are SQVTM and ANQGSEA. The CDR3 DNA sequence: TGCAGCGTTGAAGGAGTGACTAGCGGAGATTACGAGCAGTACTTC. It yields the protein CSVEGVTSGDYEQYF.

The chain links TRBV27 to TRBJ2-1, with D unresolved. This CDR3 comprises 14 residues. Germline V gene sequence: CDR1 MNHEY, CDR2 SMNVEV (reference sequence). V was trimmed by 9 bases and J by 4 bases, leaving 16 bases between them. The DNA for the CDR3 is TGTGCCAGTACGGAGCACCCCGCTTACAATGAGCAGTTCTTC. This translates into CASTEHPAYNEQFF.

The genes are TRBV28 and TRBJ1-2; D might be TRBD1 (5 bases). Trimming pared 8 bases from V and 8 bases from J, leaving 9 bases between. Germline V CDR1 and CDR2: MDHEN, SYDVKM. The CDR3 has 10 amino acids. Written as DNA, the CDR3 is TGTGCCAGCTCAGGGATCGGCTACACCTTC. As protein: CASSGIGYTF.

This CDR3 reads CASSLPEDLNTEAFF. CDR3 coding DNA: TGTGCCAGCAGTTTACCGGAAGATTTGAACACTGAAGCTTTCTTT. This chain links TRBV28 with TRBJ1-1; D is unresolved. Germline V lookup: CDR1 MDHEN, CDR2 SYDVKM. The CDR3 totals 15 residues. Trimming removed 2 bases at V and 0 bases at J, with 10 bases between.

CDR3 amino acids: CASSYWTGVGYTF. The CDR3 DNA follows: TGTGCCAGCAGTTACTGGACAGGGGTCGGCTACACCTTC. The gene calls are TRBV6-5 and TRBJ1-2; TRBD1 agrees at 9 bases. The V segment lost 1 base and the J segment 8 bases; nucleotides outside the gene matches: 2. The CDR3 sequence is 13 residues long. Germline V gives CDR1 MNHEY, CDR2 SVGAGI.

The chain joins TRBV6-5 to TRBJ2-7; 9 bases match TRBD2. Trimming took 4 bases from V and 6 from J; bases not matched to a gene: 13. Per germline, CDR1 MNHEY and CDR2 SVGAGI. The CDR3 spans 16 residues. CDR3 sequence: CASSSLGRGGLGEQYF. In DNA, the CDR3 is TGTGCCAGCAGTTCCCTAGGGCGGGGGGGCCTAGGCGAGCAGTACTTC.

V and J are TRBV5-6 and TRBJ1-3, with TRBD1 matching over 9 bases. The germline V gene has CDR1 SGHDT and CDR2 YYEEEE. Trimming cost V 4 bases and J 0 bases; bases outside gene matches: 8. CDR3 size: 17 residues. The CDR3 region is CASSLGGTGSSGNTIYF. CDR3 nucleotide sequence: TGTGCCAGCAGCCTTGGTGGGACAGGGAGCTCTGGAAACACCATATATTTT.

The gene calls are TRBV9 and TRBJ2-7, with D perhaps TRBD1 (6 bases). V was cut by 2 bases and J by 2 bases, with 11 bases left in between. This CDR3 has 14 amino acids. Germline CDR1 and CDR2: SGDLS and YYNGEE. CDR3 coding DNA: TGTGCCAGCAGCGTCGACAGGTGGGCCTACGAGCAGTACTTC. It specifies CASSVDRWAYEQYF.

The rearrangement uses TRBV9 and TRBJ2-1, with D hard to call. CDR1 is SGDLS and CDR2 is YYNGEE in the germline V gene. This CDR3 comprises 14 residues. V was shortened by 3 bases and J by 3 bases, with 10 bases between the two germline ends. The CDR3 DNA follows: TGTGCCAGCAGCGATGTGACAAACTACAATGAGCAGTTCTTC. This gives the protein CASSDVTNYNEQFF.

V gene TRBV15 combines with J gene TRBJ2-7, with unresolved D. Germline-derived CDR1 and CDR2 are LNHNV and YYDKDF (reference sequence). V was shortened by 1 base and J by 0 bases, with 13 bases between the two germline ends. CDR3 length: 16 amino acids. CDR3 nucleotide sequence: TGTGCCACCAGCAGAGGGGATCGACTGTCCTCCTACGAGCAGTACTTC. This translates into CATSRGDRLSSYEQYF.

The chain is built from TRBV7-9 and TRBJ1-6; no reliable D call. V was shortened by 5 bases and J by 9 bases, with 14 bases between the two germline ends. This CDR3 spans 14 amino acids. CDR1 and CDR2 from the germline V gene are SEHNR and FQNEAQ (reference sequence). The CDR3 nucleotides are TGTGCCAGCAGCACGGACGGTCCACCTTCACCCCTCCACTTT. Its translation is CASSTDGPPSPLHF.

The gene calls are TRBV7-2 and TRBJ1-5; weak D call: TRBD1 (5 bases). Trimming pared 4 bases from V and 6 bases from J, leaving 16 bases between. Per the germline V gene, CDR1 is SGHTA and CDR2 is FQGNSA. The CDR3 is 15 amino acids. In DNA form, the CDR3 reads TGTGCCAGCAGCTCGGGTTTGGGGGAGCGTCAGCCCCAGCATTTT. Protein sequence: CASSSGLGERQPQHF.

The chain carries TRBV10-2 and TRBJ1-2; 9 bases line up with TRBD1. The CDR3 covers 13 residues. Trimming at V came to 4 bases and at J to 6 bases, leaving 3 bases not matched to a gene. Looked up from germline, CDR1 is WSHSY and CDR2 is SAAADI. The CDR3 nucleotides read TGCGCCAGCAGTGCTTGGACAGGGGATGGCTACACCTTC. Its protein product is CASSAWTGDGYTF.

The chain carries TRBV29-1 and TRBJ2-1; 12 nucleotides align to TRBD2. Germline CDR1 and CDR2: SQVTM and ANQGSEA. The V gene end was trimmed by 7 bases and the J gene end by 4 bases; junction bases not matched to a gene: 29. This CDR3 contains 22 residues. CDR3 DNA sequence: TGCAGCGCCCTGGCCGGGACTTTGGACGGGCTAGCGGGAGGGCCGACTTACAATGAGCAGTTCTTC. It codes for CSALAGTLDGLAGGPTYNEQFF.

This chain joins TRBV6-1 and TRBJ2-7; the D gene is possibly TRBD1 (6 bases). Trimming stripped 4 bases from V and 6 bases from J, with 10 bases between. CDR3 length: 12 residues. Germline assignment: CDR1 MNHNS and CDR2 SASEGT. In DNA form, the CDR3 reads TGTGCCAGCAGTGCAAACAGGGCCGAGCAGTACTTC. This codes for CASSANRAEQYF.

This CDR3 is CASSLVGRGDYGYTF. The CDR3 DNA follows: TGTGCCAGCAGCTTGGTAGGCAGGGGGGACTATGGCTACACCTTC. The rearrangement links TRBV5-4 to TRBJ1-2; 7 nucleotides line up with TRBD1. Germline assignment: CDR1 SGHNT and CDR2 YYREEE (reference sequence). This CDR3 is 15 amino acids long. The V and J ends lost 0 bases and 3 bases, in that order; junction bases with no gene match: 5.

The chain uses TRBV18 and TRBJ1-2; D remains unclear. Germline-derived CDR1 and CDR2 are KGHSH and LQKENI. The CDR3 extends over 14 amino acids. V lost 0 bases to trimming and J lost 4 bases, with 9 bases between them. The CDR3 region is CASSPPRTSYGYTF. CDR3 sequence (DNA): TGTGCCAGCTCACCACCAAGAACTTCCTATGGCTACACCTTC.

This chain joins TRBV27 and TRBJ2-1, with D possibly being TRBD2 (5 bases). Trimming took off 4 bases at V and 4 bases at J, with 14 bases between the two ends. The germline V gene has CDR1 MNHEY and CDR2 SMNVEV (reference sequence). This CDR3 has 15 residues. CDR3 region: CASSSRGWGYNEQFF. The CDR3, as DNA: TGTGCCAGCAGTTCACGCGGGTGGGGTTACAATGAGCAGTTCTTC.

The CDR3 here is CASSTRGLRNEQFF. The CDR3 nucleotides are TGTGCCAGCAGCACCAGGGGGCTCCGCAATGAGCAGTTCTTC. V is TRBV7-2 and J is TRBJ2-1, with 8 nucleotides matching TRBD1. V shed 5 bases and J 6 bases; nucleotides not matched to a gene: 6. The germline V gene has CDR1 SGHTA and CDR2 FQGNSA. The CDR3 loop spans 14 amino acids.

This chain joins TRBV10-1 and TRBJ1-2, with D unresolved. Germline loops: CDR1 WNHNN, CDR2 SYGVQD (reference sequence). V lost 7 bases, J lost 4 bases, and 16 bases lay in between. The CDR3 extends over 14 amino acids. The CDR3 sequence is CASKMPGDSYGYTF. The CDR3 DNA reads TGCGCCAGCAAAATGCCTGGGGATTCCTATGGCTACACCTTC.

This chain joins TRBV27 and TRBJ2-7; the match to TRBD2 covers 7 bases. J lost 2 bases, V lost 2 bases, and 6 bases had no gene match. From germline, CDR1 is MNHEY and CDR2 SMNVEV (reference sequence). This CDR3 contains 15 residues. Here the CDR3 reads CASSLLREATYEQYF. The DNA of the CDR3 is TGTGCCAGCAGTTTACTTCGGGAGGCCACCTACGAGCAGTACTTC.